This passage covers 6 T cell receptor beta chains from one sample sequenced in a study of blood T cell repertoires in COVID-19. Assay used: immunoSEQ multiplex PCR; TCRdb lists only in-frame clones, some missing. The sample records roughly 50,000 clones, approximately 90% being singletons. Sequenced material: peripheral blood. These receptors all come from a woman aged 40 to 50 with active COVID-19.

J is TRBJ2-5 and V is TRBV19; 8 bases agree with TRBD1. Germline V gives CDR1 LNHDA, CDR2 SQIVND (reference sequence). V shed 3 bases, J shed 5 bases, and the junction held 8 bases outside the gene matches. The CDR3 covers 15 residues. The CDR3 DNA reads TGTGCCAGTAGTATTACGGGGACAGGAGAGGAGACCCAGTACTTC. This translates into CASSITGTGEETQYF.

The chain employs TRBV3-1 (or the pseudogene TRBV3-2) and TRBJ2-3; maybe TRBD2 (5 bases). The CDR3 is made up of 16 amino acids. Trimming took off 1 base at V and 1 base at J, with 12 bases between the two ends. Germline lookup yields CDR1 LGHDT and CDR2 YNNKEL (reference sequence). CDR3 sequence: CASSQVHWGGTDTQYF. DNA for the CDR3: TGTGCCAGCAGCCAAGTCCATTGGGGAGGCACAGATACGCAGTATTTT.

The chain recombines TRBV19 with TRBJ2-1, with 8 bases identical to TRBD1. Germline lookup yields CDR1 LNHDA and CDR2 SQIVND (reference sequence). The CDR3 sequence is 15 residues long. The ends lost 4 bases at V and 7 bases at J; junction bases unmatched: 9. CDR3 sequence (DNA): TGTGCCAGTAGTACCCGGACAGGGTCCCCGAATGAGCAGTTCTTC. It encodes CASSTRTGSPNEQFF.

The chain couples TRBV5-1 to TRBJ2-6; 8 positions agree with TRBD1. The CDR3 length is 18 residues. Germline V gene lookup returns CDR1 SGHRS and CDR2 YFSETQ. Unmatched junction bases numbered 5, after V lost 0 bases and J lost 0 bases. The chain's CDR3 is CASSLGGTGFSGANVLTF. CDR3 nucleotides: TGCGCCAGCAGCTTGGGTGGGACAGGTTTCTCTGGGGCCAACGTCCTGACTTTC.

The chain couples TRBV7-6 to TRBJ2-3; no reliable D call. The CDR3 covers 16 residues. Germline values: CDR1 SGHVS, CDR2 FNYEAQ. The V and J ends lost 1 base and 4 bases respectively, with 15 bases between them. CDR3 loop: CASSLVFGLGSDTQYF. For the CDR3, the DNA is TGTGCCAGCAGCTTAGTGTTTGGGCTGGGTTCAGATACGCAGTATTTT.

In its sample, this clone was seen a few times. This chain links TRBV30 with TRBJ1-2; D is undetermined. This CDR3 spans 14 amino acids. The V and J ends lost 0 bases and 4 bases respectively, with 12 bases between them. Germline loops: CDR1 GTSNPN, CDR2 SVGIG (reference sequence). The CDR3 sequence: CAWSVSGFSYGYTF. CDR3 DNA sequence: TGTGCCTGGAGTGTGTCGGGGTTCAGCTATGGCTACACCTTC.